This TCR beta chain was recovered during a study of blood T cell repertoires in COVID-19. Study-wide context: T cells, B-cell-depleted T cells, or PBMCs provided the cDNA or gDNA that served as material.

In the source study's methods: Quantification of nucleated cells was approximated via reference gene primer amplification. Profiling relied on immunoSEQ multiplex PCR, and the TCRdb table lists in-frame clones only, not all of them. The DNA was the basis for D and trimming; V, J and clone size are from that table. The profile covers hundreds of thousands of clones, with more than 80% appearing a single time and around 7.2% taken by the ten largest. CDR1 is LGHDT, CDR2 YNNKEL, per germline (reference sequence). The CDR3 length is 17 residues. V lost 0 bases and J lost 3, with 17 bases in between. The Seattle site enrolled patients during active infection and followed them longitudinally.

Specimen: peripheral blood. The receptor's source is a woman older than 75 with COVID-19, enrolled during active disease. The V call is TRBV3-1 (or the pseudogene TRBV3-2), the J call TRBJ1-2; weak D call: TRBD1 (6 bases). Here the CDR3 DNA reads TGTGCCAGCAGCCAAGAAGGGTTACACAGGGCGGACTATGGCTACACCTTC. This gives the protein CASSQEGLHRADYGYTF.